The rows below give T cell receptor beta chains drawn from one sample of a study of lymphopenia after photon versus proton radiotherapy. Using immunoSEQ multiplex PCR, the repertoire was profiled, and TCRdb retains in-frame clones only, with some absent. The profile covers 150,000 to 200,000 clones, with 88% appearing a single time and around 4.7% taken by the ten largest. Sequencing was performed on peripheral blood, taken from a patient treated with photon-based radiotherapy. The receptors originated from a man over 45 with gastric cancer. Each CDR3 is given with its conserved first and last residue. Expanded clones are given a class, and other clones once, few, many or no size at all.

V gene	clone size	CDR3 protein
TRBV6-6	.	CASRPKTTGYTF
TRBV10-1	few	CASSESVGGPRF
TRBV7-9	.	CAAGGAKNIQYF
TRBV11-3	.	CASSFGVASGNTIYF
TRBV2	.	CASSEAEGAPSNEKLFF
TRBV20-1	.	CSASIKETQYF
TRBV7-9	many	CASSFGGSKQPQHF
TRBV5-1	.	CASSWTRGRGDQYF
TRBV7-9	.	CASSPRAGVGTGELFF
TRBV7-2	.	CASNPYGQTYEQYF
TRBV6-1	once	CASSDALERDQPQHF
TRBV29-1	once	CSAEAENYGYTF
TRBV7-9	.	CASSLTQGRGTEAFF
TRBV6-5	.	CASSRDRVQPQHF
TRBV11-2	once	CASSSQGEGEKLFF
TRBV9	.	CASSVGGAGQPQHF
TRBV11-2	.	CASSLVIAGNEQFF